Following are 9 T cell receptor beta chains from one sample sequenced in a study of T-cell reconstitution after alpha-beta-depleted transplantation in children. Unique molecular identifiers featured in how the TCRbeta library was prepared. TCRdb re-analysed the PCR reads in MiXCR, keeping a single row per CDR3 protein. The sample includes 670,000 or so distinct CDR3 sequences, roughly 13% seen only once; the top ten take around 0.76%. Sequencing was performed on PBMCs, taken before TCRalphabeta/CD19-depleted stem cell transplant. The receptors derive from a girl between 2 and 10 years old with congenital amegakaryocytic thrombocytopenia, due to receive a stem cell transplant.

This chain connects TRBV15 to TRBJ1-6; 10 nucleotides align to TRBD1. The CDR3 has 15 residues. V lost 2 bases, J lost 10 bases, and 5 bases stayed unmatched. Germline V CDR1 and CDR2: LNHNV, YYDKDF (reference sequence). The CDR3 loop is CATSRRTGGPSPLHF. The CDR3, as DNA: TGTGCCACCAGCAGAAGGACAGGGGGGCCCTCACCCCTCCACTTT.

Many counts were recorded for this clonotype. The gene calls are TRBV20-1 and TRBJ2-2; 10 bases are a match to TRBD2. CDR1 is DFQATT and CDR2 is SNEGSKA in the germline V gene (reference sequence). The junction had 8 bases not matched to a gene; V was cut back by 2 bases and J by 5 bases. This CDR3 is built from 16 residues. The CDR3 reads CSARLPAGGATGELFF. For the CDR3, the DNA is TGCAGTGCTAGATTACCAGCGGGAGGGGCTACCGGGGAGCTGTTTTTT.

This clonotype has just a few counts. V gene TRBV7-3 combines with J gene TRBJ2-1; D is possibly TRBD1 (6 bases). Germline lookup yields CDR1 SGHTA and CDR2 FQGTGA. The germline V and J ends were trimmed by 6 bases and 6 bases, with 18 bases remaining between them. The CDR3 length is 15 residues. This CDR3 reads CASSRRTAPFNEQFF. CDR3 DNA: TGTGCCAGCAGTCGAAGGACAGCGCCCTTCAATGAGCAGTTCTTC.

This clonotype showed up just a few times. The rearrangement joins TRBV3-1 to TRBJ2-5; D is perhaps TRBD1 or TRBD2 (5 bases each). Germline lookup yields CDR1 LGHDT and CDR2 YNNKEL (reference sequence). Trimming stripped 0 bases from V and 4 bases from J, with 18 bases between. The length of the CDR3 is 17 residues. CDR3 region: CASSQDGRGTGPETQYF. The CDR3 DNA sequence: TGTGCCAGCAGCCAAGATGGACGAGGGACCGGGCCAGAGACCCAGTACTTC.

This clonotype was seen ten or more times. The V gene is TRBV20-1, the J gene TRBJ2-3, with D maybe TRBD2 (5 bases). The germline V gene encodes CDR1 DFQATT and CDR2 SNEGSKA (reference sequence). The V end was cut by 3 bases, the J end by 1 base, with 11 bases between. The CDR3 is made up of 14 amino acids. Written as DNA, the CDR3 is TGCAGTGCTAGGGTGGGAGCTCGCACAGATACGCAGTATTTT. This encodes CSARVGARTDTQYF.

Ten or more counts support this clonotype. The chain recombines TRBV7-3 with TRBJ2-1, with D hard to call. Germline V lookup: CDR1 SGHTA, CDR2 FQGTGA. Trimming cost V 2 bases and J 8 bases, with 16 bases left between them. The CDR3 has 15 amino acids. The CDR3 DNA reads TGTGCCAGCAGCTTAGCCTCGTCCCGGGTCTATGAGCAGTTCTTC. Its translation is CASSLASSRVYEQFF.

This sequence joins TRBV20-1 and TRBJ2-7, with 12 bases matching TRBD2. Germline loops: CDR1 DFQATT, CDR2 SNEGSKA (reference sequence). V gave up 3 bases and J gave up 5 bases; unmatched junction bases: 5. This CDR3 has 14 amino acids. The CDR3 sequence is CSASIRLAGDEQYF. The CDR3 DNA follows: TGCAGTGCTAGCATCAGACTAGCGGGAGACGAGCAGTACTTC.

The chain carries TRBV7-9 and TRBJ1-1; D gene unclear. Germline loops: CDR1 SEHNR, CDR2 FQNEAQ (reference sequence). The CDR3 extends over 12 amino acids. V shed 3 bases and J shed 7 bases, with 9 bases lying between them. The CDR3 sequence: CASSFGSIEAFF. In DNA form, the CDR3 reads TGTGCCAGCAGCTTTGGTTCTATTGAAGCTTTCTTT.

This clonotype has just a few counts. The chain is built from TRBV20-1 and TRBJ2-7, with TRBD1 as a possible D gene (5 bases). CDR1 DFQATT and CDR2 SNEGSKA come from the germline V gene (reference sequence). The CDR3 is made up of 15 amino acids. V was cut by 0 bases and J by 2 bases, with 14 bases left in between. CDR3 DNA: TGCAGTGCTAGAGATCCCCAGGGAAACGCCTACGAGCAGTACTTC. This codes for CSARDPQGNAYEQYF.